The 13 T cell receptor beta chains listed next were all sequenced from one sample in a study of molecular identifiers for immune sequencing clone quantification. Using its own MiXCR run on the PCR reads, TCRdb lists one record per CDR3 protein. The sample yields tens of thousands of distinct CDR3 sequences, about 19% seen once. The source material was naive CD8+ T cells from blood, with Jurkat cell RNA spiked in. Subset meaning: FACS-sorted CD8+CD4-CCR7+CD45RA+ naive T cells. The receptor source for this set is a human donor in good health. Some libraries in this study had Jurkat cell RNA spiked in.

The J gene is TRBJ2-7, the V gene TRBV27, with D maybe TRBD2 (6 bases). V was pared by 0 bases and J by 4 bases, with 16 bases between. The CDR3 runs 16 residues. Germline V gene lookup returns CDR1 MNHEY and CDR2 SMNVEV (reference sequence). The CDR3 coding sequence is TGTGCCAGCAGTTTATCCGGGGGAACTTCGGGATACGAGCAGTACTTC. Translating it yields CASSLSGGTSGYEQYF.

Comments on this clonotype: This may arise from a read error, as a much more abundant clone is one base away. This sequence joins TRBV27 and TRBJ2-1; 16 nucleotides line up with TRBD2. The CDR3 length is 16 residues. Germline-derived CDR1 and CDR2 are MNHEY and SMNVEV (reference sequence). CDR3 DNA: TGTGCCAGCAGTACGGGACTAGCGGGGGGGGCCGATGAGCAGTCCTTC. Translating gives CASSTGLAGGADEQSF.

This clonotype was seen ten or more times. CDR3 sequence (DNA): TGTGCCAGCAGCTTGGTGAGCGGGAGGTACAATGAGCAGTTCTTC. Residues: CASSLVSGRYNEQFF. The chain couples TRBV7-2 to TRBJ2-1; 9 bases are shared with TRBD2. Germline V lookup: CDR1 SGHTA, CDR2 FQGNSA. V lost 3 bases to trimming and J lost 4 bases; unmatched junction nucleotides: 4. This CDR3 region has 15 residues.

Points on this clonotype: An end of the junction does not agree with germline; a read error may underlie this. V usage is TRBV11-2 and J usage is TRBJ2-3; 8 bases map to TRBD2. The germline gives CDR1 SGHAT, CDR2 FQNNGV. This CDR3 is built from 17 residues. The CDR3, as DNA: TGTACCAGCAGCTTAGGACCGACTAGCGTATCGGCGGGGACGCAGTATTTT. Its translation: CTSSLGPTSVSAGTQYF.

The chain is built from TRBV4-1 and TRBJ2-2, with 8 nucleotides matching TRBD2. V lost 2 bases, J lost 3 bases, and 8 bases stayed unmatched. The CDR3 covers 17 residues. Per the germline V gene, CDR1 is MGHRA and CDR2 is YSYEKL. CDR3 nucleotides: TGCGCCAGCAGCCAATTCTCTAGCGGGTTGGACACCGGGGAGCTGTTTTTT. It codes for CASSQFSSGLDTGELFF.

Worth noting for this clonotype: One base away lies a much larger clone, so this may be a sequencing read error. The chain has TRBV4-2 and TRBJ2-1, with TRBD2 identical over 11 bases. The CDR3 runs 17 residues. In germline, CDR1 is LGHNA, CDR2 YNFKEQ. CDR3: CASSQERSGRAYNGQFF. Written as DNA, the CDR3 is TGTGCCAGCAGCCAAGAACGTAGCGGGAGGGCCTACAATGGGCAGTTCTTC.

This clonotype was observed once. This chain connects TRBV2 to TRBJ2-5; 8 bases fit TRBD1. Losses at the gene ends were 1 base for V and 5 bases for J; bases not matched to a gene: 6. Germline lookup yields CDR1 SNHLY and CDR2 FYNNEI. The CDR3 totals 15 residues. The CDR3 spells CASSEVSGGRETQYF. The CDR3, as DNA: TGTGCCAGCAGTGAAGTCTCAGGGGGCCGTGAGACCCAGTACTTC.

The chain couples TRBV2 to TRBJ2-5; D is unresolved. V dropped 4 bases and J dropped 14 bases, with 11 bases sitting between them. The CDR3 extends over 10 amino acids. Germline V gene data show CDR1 as SNHLY and CDR2 as FYNNEI. CDR3 nucleotide sequence: TGTGCCAGCAGTGGAAAACTTTTTTACTTC. The encoded protein is CASSGKLFYF.

This clonotype was recorded at least ten times. V gene TRBV28 combines with J gene TRBJ1-6; D not certain. Per germline, CDR1 MDHEN and CDR2 SYDVKM. The CDR3 covers 13 residues. V lost 7 bases to trimming and J lost 10 bases, with 14 bases between them. CDR3 sequence: CASTAALWSPLHF. DNA for the CDR3: TGTGCCAGCACGGCAGCTCTTTGGTCACCCCTCCACTTT.

This clonotype was seen ten or more times. The chain recombines TRBV6-5 with TRBJ2-7, with D perhaps given as TRBD1 or TRBD2 (5 bases each). Trimming took off 1 base at V and 0 bases at J, with 10 bases between the two ends. CDR3 length equals 15 residues. Germline loops: CDR1 MNHEY, CDR2 SVGAGI. For the CDR3, the DNA is TGTGCCAGCAGTTACTACGGGACCCTCTCCTACGAGCAGTACTTC. It is translated as CASSYYGTLSYEQYF.

This clonotype has only a few counts. CDR3 amino acids: CASTLGDRGSPLHF. As DNA, the CDR3 is TGTGCCAGCACCTTGGGGGACAGGGGATCACCCCTCCACTTT. The chain couples TRBV12-3 or TRBV12-4 to TRBJ1-6, with 10 bases fitting TRBD1. Losses at the gene ends were 7 bases for V and 10 bases for J; bases not matched to a gene: 7. The CDR3 contains 14 residues.

The chain employs TRBV7-8 and TRBJ2-7; the D is unclear. Trimming stripped 0 bases from V and 2 bases from J, with 5 bases between. The CDR3 covers 13 residues. CDR1 SGHVS and CDR2 FQNEAQ come from the germline V gene. CDR3 in DNA: TGTGCCAGCAGCTTAGCGCTGACCTACGAGCAGTACTTC. Its protein is CASSLALTYEQYF.

This clonotype appeared many times. The J gene is TRBJ1-5, the V gene TRBV12-5; possible D gene TRBD1, 6 bases. The CDR3 spans 18 residues. Germline V gene lookup returns CDR1 LGHNT and CDR2 FRNRAP. V was cut by 0 bases and J by 3 bases, with 18 bases left in between. CDR3 region: CASGLVGAGASINQPQHF. The CDR3, as DNA: TGTGCTAGTGGTTTGGTAGGGGCAGGGGCCAGTATCAATCAGCCCCAGCATTTT.